This record covers a single T cell receptor (beta chain). The antigen is not known. Unique molecular identifiers were added to individual cDNA molecules. One entry per CDR3 protein, called by TCRdb with MiXCR from the 5' RACE reads. Of about 83,000 distinct CDR3 sequences in the sample, about 9.4% were seen once. The sample comes from a study of early T cells in non-severe SARS-CoV-2 infection. Study-level points and caveats: VDJdb-based annotation leaned toward anti-spike CD8 responses and missed private and CD4 specificities.

V was cut by 7 bases and J by 1 base, with 14 bases left in between. This CDR3 spans 15 amino acids. Germline CDR1 is MNHNS and CDR2 is SASEGT. Source: whole blood, taken at baseline. The TCR originated in an adult who was a healthcare worker with PCR-confirmed SARS-CoV-2 infection or an uninfected control (not recorded which). V and J are TRBV6-1 and TRBJ2-1; the D gene is possibly TRBD2 (6 bases). The CDR3 nucleotides are TGTGCCAGCATTCCGTGGGGGGAATCCTACAATGAGCAGTTCTTC. This encodes CASIPWGESYNEQFF.